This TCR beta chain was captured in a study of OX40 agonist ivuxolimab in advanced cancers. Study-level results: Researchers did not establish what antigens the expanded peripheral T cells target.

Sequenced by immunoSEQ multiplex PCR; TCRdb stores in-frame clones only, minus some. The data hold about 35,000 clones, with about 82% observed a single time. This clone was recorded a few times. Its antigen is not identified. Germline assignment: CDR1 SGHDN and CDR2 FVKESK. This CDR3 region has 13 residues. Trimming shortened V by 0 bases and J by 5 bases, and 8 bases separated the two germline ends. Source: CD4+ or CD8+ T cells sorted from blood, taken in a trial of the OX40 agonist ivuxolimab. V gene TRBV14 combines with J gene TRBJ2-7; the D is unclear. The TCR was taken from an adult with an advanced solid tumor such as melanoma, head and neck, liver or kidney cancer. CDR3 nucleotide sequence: TGTGCCAGCAGCCAAGAGGATTCGAACGAGCAGTACTTC. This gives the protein CASSQEDSNEQYF.